The T cell receptor (beta chain) under discussion was sequenced for a study of T cells in Graves' hyperthyroidism and ophthalmopathy. The CDR3 has 14 amino acids. Per germline, CDR1 SGHVS and CDR2 FQNEAQ. The ends lost 7 bases at V and 3 bases at J; junction bases unmatched: 9. This clonotype appeared many times. Template material for amplifying TCR beta CDR3 regions consisted of RNA transcripts. Primed by the HTBI set, a first-round RT-PCR was run on the TCR CDR3. TCRdb reanalysed the multiplex PCR reads using MiXCR and keeps one entry per CDR3 protein. Of a few hundred thousand distinct CDR3 sequences in the sample, 12% to 15% were seen once.

Sequenced material: blood. The J gene is TRBJ2-7, the V gene TRBV7-8; 7 nucleotides match TRBD1. The sequence was collected from a woman aged 40-49 years with Graves' hyperthyroidism. CDR3 in DNA: TGTGCCAGCACCTGGTCGACAGGGAACTACGAGCAGTACTTC. Translation gives CASTWSTGNYEQYF.